A selection of T cell receptor beta chains follows, all from one sample in a study of shared clonotypes between healthy human individuals. Assay: immunoSEQ multiplex PCR; the TCRdb copy retains only in-frame clones and omits some. The sample has fewer than 1.6 million clones, approximately 98.5% seen once. Sequenced input: naive CD4+ T cells sorted from blood. These receptors all stem from a man aged 25 to 45 in good health. CDR3s include the opening cysteine and the closing phenylalanine or tryptophan. The D gene is left open where the match is weak. Clone size appears in some rows only: once, few, many, or a class for an expanded clone.

abundance: NA
j_gene: TRBJ2-2
v_gene: TRBV6-5
d_gene: NA
CDR3nt: TGTGCCACCCGAAAAGGGGGGGAGACCGGGGAGCTGTTTTTT
CDR3aa: CATRKGGETGELFF

abundance: NA
j_gene: TRBJ2-7
v_gene: TRBV19
d_gene: NA
CDR3nt: TGTGCCAGTAGTTTTGCAGGCCAGGGCTCCTACGAGCAGTACTTC
CDR3aa: CASSFAGQGSYEQYF

abundance: NA
j_gene: TRBJ2-7
v_gene: TRBV7-8
d_gene: TRBD2
CDR3nt: TGTGCCAGCAGATGGGGACTAGCGGAGTACGAGCAGTACTTC
CDR3aa: CASRWGLAEYEQYF

abundance: NA
j_gene: TRBJ2-3
v_gene: TRBV5-4
d_gene: TRBD2
CDR3nt: TGTGCCAGCAGCTTGGTTTCGGGAGGGCCTACAGATACGCAGTATTTT
CDR3aa: CASSLVSGGPTDTQYF

abundance: NA
j_gene: TRBJ1-1
v_gene: TRBV30
d_gene: TRBD1
CDR3nt: TGTGCCTGGAGACTGAGACAGGGCGGCACTGAAGCTTTCTTT
CDR3aa: CAWRLRQGGTEAFF

abundance: NA
j_gene: TRBJ2-3
v_gene: TRBV28
d_gene: TRBD1
CDR3nt: TGTGCCAGCAGTTTATCCAAGATCGGACCGGGACAGGGATTCACAGATACGCAGTATTTT
CDR3aa: CASSLSKIGPGQGFTDTQYF

abundance: once
j_gene: TRBJ2-5
v_gene: TRBV30
d_gene: NA
CDR3nt: TGTGCCTCCACCCCGTGGGGGGGCTCTTTGACCCAGTACTTC
CDR3aa: CASTPWGGSLTQYF

abundance: NA
j_gene: TRBJ2-5
v_gene: TRBV5-1
d_gene: NA
CDR3nt: TGCGCCAGCAGCTCCAGGACAGTTTACCAAGAGACCCAGTACTTC
CDR3aa: CASSSRTVYQETQYF

abundance: NA
j_gene: TRBJ2-7
v_gene: TRBV5-1
d_gene: NA
CDR3nt: TGCGCCAGCAGCCCGACAGAGCTAGCCTACGAGCAGTACTTC
CDR3aa: CASSPTELAYEQYF

abundance: NA
j_gene: TRBJ1-3
v_gene: TRBV5-4
d_gene: NA
CDR3nt: TGTGCCAGCAGCACTAAAACCGGGACTGGAAACACCATATATTTT
CDR3aa: CASSTKTGTGNTIYF

abundance: NA
j_gene: TRBJ1-2
v_gene: TRBV7-9
d_gene: TRBD1
CDR3nt: TGTGCCAGCAGCTTAGGCCCCTACAGGGGAGGAGAAGATGGCTACACCTTC
CDR3aa: CASSLGPYRGGEDGYTF

abundance: NA
j_gene: TRBJ2-2
v_gene: TRBV19
d_gene: TRBD2
CDR3nt: TGTGCCAGTAGGACTAGCGGGAACACCGGGGAGCTGTTTTTT
CDR3aa: CASRTSGNTGELFF

abundance: NA
j_gene: TRBJ2-1
v_gene: TRBV11-2
d_gene: NA
CDR3nt: TGTGCCAGCAGCCCCCTGTTGGGAGGTCAGAACAATGAGCAGTTCTTC
CDR3aa: CASSPLLGGQNNEQFF

abundance: NA
j_gene: TRBJ2-7
v_gene: TRBV5-4
d_gene: TRBD2
CDR3nt: TGTGCCAGCAGCTTGTCGAGCGGGAGGTCCTACGAGCAGTACTTC
CDR3aa: CASSLSSGRSYEQYF

abundance: NA
j_gene: TRBJ2-7
v_gene: TRBV2
d_gene: NA
CDR3nt: TGTGCCAGCAGCCTTGGGGGTTACGAGCAGTACTTC
CDR3aa: CASSLGGYEQYF

abundance: NA
j_gene: TRBJ2-4
v_gene: TRBV5-1
d_gene: NA
CDR3nt: TGCGCCAGCAGCTCGGCCGGGGCTAGGGTTTTAAGGGACATTCAGTACTTC
CDR3aa: CASSSAGARVLRDIQYF

abundance: NA
j_gene: TRBJ2-7
v_gene: TRBV4-1
d_gene: TRBD2
CDR3nt: TGCGCCAGCAGCCGAGTTAGCGGGATCCTCTACGAGCAGTACTTC
CDR3aa: CASSRVSGILYEQYF

abundance: NA
j_gene: TRBJ2-7
v_gene: TRBV5-4
d_gene: TRBD2
CDR3nt: TGTGCCAGCAGCCCCGGGGTAGCGGGATTCTACGAGCAGTACTTC
CDR3aa: CASSPGVAGFYEQYF

abundance: NA
j_gene: TRBJ2-1
v_gene: TRBV19
d_gene: NA
CDR3nt: TGTGCCAGTAGTATAGGTTCGAGCGGATTCTCCCGCAATGAGCAGTTCTTC
CDR3aa: CASSIGSSGFSRNEQFF

abundance: NA
j_gene: TRBJ2-2
v_gene: TRBV9
d_gene: NA
CDR3nt: TGTGCCAGCAGCGTAGTCCAGGGGACCACCGGGGAGCTGTTTTTT
CDR3aa: CASSVVQGTTGELFF

abundance: NA
j_gene: TRBJ1-2
v_gene: TRBV20-1
d_gene: NA
CDR3nt: TGCAGCTGGTCCGGGGATTCGGCCTACACCTTC
CDR3aa: CSWSGDSAYTF

abundance: NA
j_gene: TRBJ2-7
v_gene: TRBV11-2
d_gene: TRBD2
CDR3nt: TGTGCCAGCAGCTTAGATGATAGGGCTAGCGGGAGGATTTTCTACGAGCAGTACTTC
CDR3aa: CASSLDDRASGRIFYEQYF

abundance: NA
j_gene: TRBJ2-7
v_gene: TRBV4-1
d_gene: TRBD2
CDR3nt: TGCGCCAGCAGCCAAGGAGGGGTAGCGGCGGGGGACTACGAGCAGTACTTC
CDR3aa: CASSQGGVAAGDYEQYF

abundance: NA
j_gene: TRBJ2-3
v_gene: TRBV27
d_gene: NA
CDR3nt: TGTGCCAGCAGTCAACACCGCTCTGCGGCGGGAGATACGCAGTATTTT
CDR3aa: CASSQHRSAAGDTQYF

abundance: NA
j_gene: TRBJ2-5
v_gene: TRBV4-2
d_gene: NA
CDR3nt: TGTGCCAGCAGCCAAGAGGGGACTCCCCAAGAGACCCAGTACTTC
CDR3aa: CASSQEGTPQETQYF